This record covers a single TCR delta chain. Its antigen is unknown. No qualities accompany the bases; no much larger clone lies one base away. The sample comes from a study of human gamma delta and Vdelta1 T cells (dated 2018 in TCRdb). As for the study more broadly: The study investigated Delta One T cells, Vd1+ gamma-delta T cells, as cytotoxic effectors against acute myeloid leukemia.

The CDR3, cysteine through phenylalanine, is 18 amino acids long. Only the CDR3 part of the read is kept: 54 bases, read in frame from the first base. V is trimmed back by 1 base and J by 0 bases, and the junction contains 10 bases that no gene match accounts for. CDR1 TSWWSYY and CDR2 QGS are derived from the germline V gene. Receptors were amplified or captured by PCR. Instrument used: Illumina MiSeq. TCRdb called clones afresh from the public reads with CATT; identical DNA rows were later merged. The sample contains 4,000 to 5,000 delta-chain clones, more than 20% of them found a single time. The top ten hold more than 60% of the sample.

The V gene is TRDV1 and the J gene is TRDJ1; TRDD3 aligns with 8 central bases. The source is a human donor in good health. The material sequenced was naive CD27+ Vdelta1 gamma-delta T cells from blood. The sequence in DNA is TGTGCTCTTGGGGAACACACTCCTGGGATACGGAACACCGATAAACTCATCTTT. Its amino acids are CALGEHTPGIRNTDKLIF.